This T cell receptor beta chain is from a study of blood T cells in healthy people across ages. After removal of 10 bases from V and 9 bases from J, the junction contained 9 bases not matched to a gene. This CDR3 region has 12 residues. A second PCR of 7 to 11 cycles used a sample-barcoded 5' primer and a J-beta primer mix. TCRdb itself ran the 5' RACE reads through MiXCR, one entry per CDR3 protein. The sample yields roughly 800,000 distinct CDR3 sequences, approximately 25% seen once. All donors came from Russia, were Caucasian and healthy, and spanned ages about 6 to 100. These data also formed part of another study, on T cells of mothers and their children. As that report states: Each child contributed approximately 2.9 million TCR beta CDR3 reads, while each mother contributed over 9.5 million.

The sequence derives from a boy aged 10-17 years in good health. The sample comprised blood. The chain employs TRBV12-3 or TRBV12-4 and TRBJ2-1; 7 bases fit TRBD1. CDR3 amino acids: CAISRQGSEQFF. CDR3 nucleotide sequence: TGTGCCATCTCTAGACAGGGTTCTGAGCAGTTCTTC.